Shown below are 15 T cell receptor beta chains from a single sample sequenced in a study of control samples from healthy donors and cancer patients. Repertoires were generated with immunoSEQ multiplex PCR, while TCRdb's copy carries only in-frame clones and drops some. The sample has around 93,000 clones, 80% to 90% seen once. Source material: blood. The receptors derive from a man younger than 40 in good health.

The gene calls are TRBV30 and TRBJ1-2, with a possible D match to TRBD1 (5 bases). Germline V lookup: CDR1 GTSNPN, CDR2 SVGIG (reference sequence). The CDR3 consists of 12 residues. V was pared by 0 bases and J by 11 bases, with 13 bases between. Here the CDR3 reads CAWSVQVWGYTF. CDR3 DNA: TGTGCCTGGAGTGTACAAGTCTGGGGGTACACCTTC. The variable domain in full, with the rest retrieved from reference TRBV30 and TRBJ1-2, is SQTIHQWPATLVQPVGSPLSLECTVEGTSNPNLYWYRQAAGRGLQLLFYSVGIGQISSEVPQNLSASRPQDRQFILSSKKLLLSDSGFYLCAWSVQVWGYTFGSGTRLTVV.

The V call is TRBV5-6, the J call TRBJ2-1, with 7 bases matching TRBD1. Per germline, CDR1 SGHDT and CDR2 YYEEEE. Losses at the gene ends were 4 bases for V and 0 bases for J; bases not matched to a gene: 7. The CDR3 spans 16 residues. This CDR3 reads CASSPVGTVSYNEQFF. The CDR3 DNA reads TGTGCCAGCAGCCCAGTGGGGACAGTCTCCTACAATGAGCAGTTCTTC.

The genes are TRBV11-3 and TRBJ2-5, with D possibly called TRBD1 or TRBD2 (5 bases each). Germline V lookup: CDR1 SGHNT, CDR2 YENEEA. The CDR3 has 16 residues. V lost 8 bases and J lost 4, with 23 bases in between. This CDR3 is CASGDGPSSLAETQYF. Here the CDR3 DNA reads TGTGCCAGCGGGGACGGGCCTTCTAGCCTTGCAGAGACCCAGTACTTC.

The chain combines TRBV7-2 with TRBJ1-6; no definite D call. CDR3 size: 16 residues. Germline loops: CDR1 SGHTA, CDR2 FQGNSA. V was cut by 3 bases and J by 11 bases, with 20 bases left in between. DNA for the CDR3: TGTGCCAGCAGCTTGACGACGGGGTCGGGGAATCCACCCCTCCACTTT. Protein sequence: CASSLTTGSGNPPLHF.

The chain joins TRBV15 to TRBJ2-7, with TRBD2 identical over 10 bases. The CDR3 runs to 16 residues. The V gene's germline CDR1 is LNHNV and CDR2 YYDKDF (reference sequence). V was pared by 3 bases and J by 7 bases, with 12 bases of the junction left unmatched. Here the CDR3 reads CATSRVPGLAREEQYF. In nucleotides, the CDR3 is TGTGCCACCAGCAGGGTACCGGGACTAGCGAGAGAGGAGCAGTACTTC.

V gene TRBV2 combines with J gene TRBJ1-6; tentatively, D is TRBD1 (5 bases). CDR1 is SNHLY, CDR2 FYNNEI, per germline. The V end lost 8 bases, the J end lost 8 bases, and 16 bases lay between the germline ends. The CDR3 is made up of 14 amino acids. CDR3 residues: CASRDLRWDSPLHF. The CDR3 bases are TGTGCCAGCCGGGACCTCCGGTGGGATTCACCCCTCCACTTT. Combining the CDR3 with reference TRBV2 and TRBJ1-6 gives the whole variable domain EPEVTQTPSHQVTQMGQEVILRCVPISNHLYFYWYRQILGQKVEFLVSFYNNEISEKSEIFDDQFSVERPDGSNFTLKIRSTKLEDSAMYFCASRDLRWDSPLHFGNGTRLTVT.

The rearrangement uses TRBV11-2 and TRBJ1-1, with D possibly being TRBD1 (6 bases). The CDR3 is made up of 14 amino acids. Per the germline V gene, CDR1 is SGHAT and CDR2 is FQNNGV. Trimming left V 7 bases short and J 2 bases short, with 14 bases between. The DNA for the CDR3 is TGTGCCAGCACCTGGACAGATTATAACACTGAAGCTTTCTTT. It yields the protein CASTWTDYNTEAFF. Variable domain in full (rest from reference TRBV11-2 and TRBJ1-1): EAGVAQSPRYKIIEKRQSVAFWCNPISGHATLYWYQQILGQGPKLLIQFQNNGVVDDSQLPKDRFSAERLKGVDSTLKIQPAKLEDSAVYLCASTWTDYNTEAFFGQGTRLTVV.

The CDR3: CASSPDRENSPLHF. The CDR3, as DNA: TGTGCCAGCTCACCGGACAGAGAGAATTCACCCCTCCACTTT. This sequence joins TRBV18 and TRBJ1-6; D is perhaps TRBD1 (6 bases). The V end was cut by 3 bases, the J end by 7 bases, with 10 bases between. CDR1 is KGHSH, CDR2 LQKENI, per germline. The CDR3 length is 14 residues.

The chain has TRBV19 and TRBJ1-5; D not resolved. CDR3 length equals 15 residues. Germline V gives CDR1 LNHDA, CDR2 SQIVND (reference sequence). Deletions cut 3 bases from V and 2 bases from J, with 11 bases between. CDR3 protein: CASSIFGSGNQPQHF. DNA for the CDR3: TGTGCCAGTAGTATTTTCGGGAGCGGCAATCAGCCCCAGCATTTT.

V and J are TRBV30 and TRBJ2-1; 7 bases are shared with TRBD2. With 2 bases clipped from V and 10 bases from J, the junction kept 11 bases outside the gene matches. Germline V lookup: CDR1 GTSNPN, CDR2 SVGIG (reference sequence). The CDR3 is 14 amino acids. As DNA, the CDR3 is TGTGCCTGGAGTCGACTAGCCCCCTTTTCCGAGCAGTTCTTC. It codes for CAWSRLAPFSEQFF.

In this sample, this clone turned up once. This CDR3 is CASSLGRVSGELFF. The CDR3 bases are TGTGCCAGCAGCTTGGGTAGGGTATCAGGGGAGCTGTTTTTT. This chain joins TRBV11-3 and TRBJ2-2; D is undetermined. CDR1 SGHNT and CDR2 YENEEA come from the germline V gene. The ends were cut back, 3 bases at V and 8 bases at J, with 13 bases in the middle. The CDR3 covers 14 residues.

This chain uses TRBV5-1 with TRBJ2-6; perhaps TRBD1 as D (6 bases). CDR3 size: 17 residues. The V gene's germline CDR1 is SGHRS and CDR2 YFSETQ. V was trimmed by 0 bases and J by 0 bases, leaving 10 bases between them. In nucleotides, the CDR3 is TGCGCCAGCAGCTTGGGGGGGCCGGGCTCTGGGGCCAACGTCCTGACTTTC. Amino acid sequence: CASSLGGPGSGANVLTF.

The V gene is TRBV4-1, the J gene TRBJ2-3, with D perhaps matching TRBD2 (5 bases). CDR3 length equals 16 residues. V was clipped by 0 bases and J by 2 bases, with 12 bases between them. CDR1 is MGHRA, CDR2 YSYEKL, per germline. CDR3 sequence reads: CASSQDNLAYTDTQYF. The CDR3 bases are TGCGCCAGCAGCCAAGATAATCTAGCCTACACAGATACGCAGTATTTT.

This chain links TRBV9 with TRBJ2-7, with TRBD2 matching 16 bases. CDR3 length: 16 amino acids. With V trimmed by 4 bases and J by 2 bases, 3 bases remained unmatched. CDR1 is SGDLS, CDR2 YYNGEE, per germline. CDR3 residues: CASSPGTSGRAYEQYF. The CDR3 DNA reads as TGTGCCAGCAGCCCAGGGACTAGCGGGAGGGCCTACGAGCAGTACTTC. The entire variable domain, with the rest obtained from reference TRBV9 and TRBJ2-7, is as follows: DSGVTQTPKHLITATGQRVTLRCSPRSGDLSVYWYQQSLDQGLQFLIQYYNGEERAKGNILERFSAQQFPDLHSELNLSSLELGDSALYFCASSPGTSGRAYEQYFGPGTRLTVT.

This chain joins TRBV7-2 and TRBJ2-1; either TRBD1 or TRBD2 may supply D (5 bases each). V was clipped by 4 bases and J by 0 bases, with 10 bases between them. The CDR3 extends over 15 amino acids. Germline V gene sequence: CDR1 SGHTA, CDR2 FQGNSA. CDR3 sequence reads: CASSWDGSSYNEQFF. Here the CDR3 DNA reads TGTGCCAGCAGCTGGGACGGAAGCTCCTACAATGAGCAGTTCTTC. The full variable domain, with the rest looked up from reference TRBV7-2 and TRBJ2-1, is GAGVSQSPSNKVTEKGKDVELRCDPISGHTALYWYRQSLGQGLEFLIYFQGNSAPDKSGLPSDRFSAERTGGSVSTLTIQRTQQEDSAVYLCASSWDGSSYNEQFFGPGTRLTVL.